This passage covers 22 T cell receptor beta chains from one sample sequenced in a study of T cell changes during pregnancy in multiple sclerosis. The protocol was immunoSEQ multiplex PCR, while the TCRdb copy is restricted to in-frame clones and leaves out a portion. The sample contains about 42,000 clones, 84% of which appear only once. The input for sequencing was CD4+ T cells from peripheral blood mononuclear cells, taken before pregnancy. The source is a female donor with multiple sclerosis, enrolled in a pregnancy study.

The rearrangement joins TRBV7-9 to TRBJ2-1; the match to TRBD2 covers 12 bases. CDR1 and CDR2 (germline): SEHNR, FQNEAQ (reference sequence). The V and J ends lost 5 bases and 6 bases, in that order; junction bases with no gene match: 5. There are 15 residues in the CDR3. CDR3 sequence (DNA): TGTGCCAGCAGCCTACCGGGACTAGCGGGCAATGAGCAGTTCTTC. Amino acids: CASSLPGLAGNEQFF.

The chain carries TRBV7-3 and TRBJ2-1, with TRBD1 matching 10 bases. The ends lost 1 base at V and 4 bases at J; junction bases unmatched: 4. Germline CDR1 is SGHTA and CDR2 is FQGTGA. The CDR3 extends over 16 amino acids. The CDR3 region is CASSLRGTGVYNEQFF. CDR3 coding DNA: TGTGCCAGCAGCTTAAGGGGGACAGGGGTATACAATGAGCAGTTCTTC.

This chain uses TRBV5-1 with TRBJ2-5; 13 nucleotides agree with TRBD2. Germline trimming cut 1 base from V and 1 base from J; bases unmatched to any gene: 10. Germline CDR1 reads SGHRS; CDR2 reads YFSETQ. The CDR3 spans 19 residues. The CDR3 nucleotides read TGCGCCAGCAGCTTGCCGTCGACTAGCGGGGGGAATTCCCAAGAGACCCAGTACTTC. Amino acids: CASSLPSTSGGNSQETQYF.

CDR3 nucleotides: TGTGCCAGCTCACCCCGCGGGACGGACAATGAAAAACTGTTTTTT. It yields the protein CASSPRGTDNEKLFF. This sequence joins TRBV18 and TRBJ1-4, with D perhaps matching TRBD1 (5 bases). The CDR3 covers 15 residues. Trimming pared 3 bases from V and 5 bases from J, leaving 13 bases between. Germline lookup yields CDR1 KGHSH and CDR2 LQKENI.

This clone was recorded only once. The chain joins TRBV5-4 to TRBJ1-2, with no clear D. This CDR3 is built from 14 residues. V dropped 0 bases and J dropped 4 bases, with 10 bases sitting between them. CDR1 SGHNT and CDR2 YYREEE come from the germline V gene (reference sequence). The CDR3 here is CASSLGPEGYGYTF. The DNA for the CDR3 is TGTGCCAGCAGCTTGGGCCCGGAGGGCTATGGCTACACCTTC.

Concerning this clone: The identical CDR3 is also encoded by other nucleotide sequences in the sample. The chain has TRBV5-4 and TRBJ2-1; 10 nucleotides line up with TRBD1. V lost 0 bases to trimming and J lost 3 bases; unmatched junction nucleotides: 9. This CDR3 has 18 amino acids. The germline CDR1 and CDR2 sequences are SGHNT and YYREEE (reference sequence). CDR3 DNA sequence: TGTGCCAGCAGCTTGGGACTTGACAGGGGGCGCGACTACAATGAGCAGTTCTTC. Translation gives CASSLGLDRGRDYNEQFF.

The chain is built from TRBV7-3 and TRBJ2-2, with TRBD2 identical over 13 bases. The CDR3 covers 15 residues. The ends lost 5 bases at V and 6 bases at J; junction bases unmatched: 3. CDR1 and CDR2 from the germline V gene are SGHTA and FQGTGA. The CDR3 loop is CASSATSGGAGELFF. The CDR3 DNA sequence: TGTGCCAGCAGCGCAACTAGCGGGGGGGCCGGGGAGCTGTTTTTT.

The chain carries TRBV7-2 and TRBJ1-4; TRBD1 aligns across 7 bases. CDR3 size: 14 residues. V gave up 5 bases and J gave up 8 bases; unmatched junction bases: 8. CDR1 SGHTA and CDR2 FQGNSA come from the germline V gene. The CDR3 sequence is CASSRTGTVEKLFF. In DNA, the CDR3 is TGTGCCAGCAGCCGAACCGGGACAGTGGAAAAACTGTTTTTT. The whole variable domain, remainder taken from reference TRBV7-2 and TRBJ1-4, is GAGVSQSPSNKVTEKGKDVELRCDPISGHTALYWYRQSLGQGLEFLIYFQGNSAPDKSGLPSDRFSAERTGGSVSTLTIQRTQQEDSAVYLCASSRTGTVEKLFFGSGTQLSVL.

This sequence joins TRBV5-6 and TRBJ1-1, with D perhaps TRBD1 (5 bases). The germline V and J ends were trimmed by 0 bases and 0 bases, with 9 bases remaining between them. Germline values: CDR1 SGHDT, CDR2 YYEEEE. This CDR3 spans 15 amino acids. CDR3 sequence (DNA): TGTGCCAGCAGCTTGGCGGGGGGAATGAACACTGAAGCTTTCTTT. This gives the protein CASSLAGGMNTEAFF. The full variable domain, completed using reference TRBV5-6 and TRBJ1-1, is DAGVTQSPTHLIKTRGQQVTLRCSPKSGHDTVSWYQQALGQGPQFIFQYYEEEERQRGNFPDRFSGHQFPNYSSELNVNALLLGDSALYLCASSLAGGMNTEAFFGQGTRLTVV.

The chain joins TRBV18 to TRBJ2-2; TRBD1 might be the D (5 bases). The CDR3 has 15 residues. The V end lost 2 bases, the J end lost 2 bases, and 9 bases lay between the germline ends. Germline CDR1 KGHSH, CDR2 LQKENI. The CDR3 DNA sequence: TGTGCCAGCTCACCAAGGCAGGGAAACACCGGGGAGCTGTTTTTT. This codes for CASSPRQGNTGELFF.

The J gene is TRBJ1-2, the V gene TRBV28, with TRBD1 as a possible D gene (6 bases). This CDR3 region has 15 residues. Germline V gene sequence: CDR1 MDHEN, CDR2 SYDVKM. Trimming shortened V by 4 bases and J by 7 bases, and 19 bases separated the two germline ends. For the CDR3, the DNA is TGTGCCAGCAGTTCCCCGTCCGGGACACGCTCTGGCTACACCTTC. Translating gives CASSSPSGTRSGYTF.

The rearrangement links TRBV7-2 to TRBJ2-1; the match to TRBD2 covers 7 bases. Germline assignment: CDR1 SGHTA and CDR2 FQGNSA. There are 14 residues in the CDR3. J was trimmed by 6 bases and V by 0 bases; bases with no gene match: 2. In DNA, the CDR3 is TGTGCCAGCAGCTTAGCGGGGGGGAGCAATGAGCAGTTCTTC. Protein product: CASSLAGGSNEQFF.

This clone is classed as medium-sized. The chain carries TRBV7-8 and TRBJ2-7; 8 bases align to TRBD1. The CDR3 length is 12 residues. V shed 5 bases and J 11 bases; nucleotides not matched to a gene: 8. CDR1 and CDR2 (germline): SGHVS, FQNEAQ. Here the CDR3 reads CASSARTGTEYF. The CDR3 nucleotides are TGTGCCAGCAGCGCTCGGACAGGGACCGAGTACTTC.

J is TRBJ2-1 and V is TRBV5-4; D might be TRBD2 (6 bases). Trimming removed 2 bases at V and 5 bases at J, with 8 bases between. The CDR3 runs 13 residues. Germline-derived CDR1 and CDR2 are SGHNT and YYREEE (reference sequence). This chain's CDR3 is CASSFGRNNEQFF. CDR3 DNA sequence: TGTGCCAGCAGCTTTGGGAGGAACAATGAGCAGTTCTTC.

The V call is TRBV4-3, the J call TRBJ1-6; 9 bases agree with TRBD1. V lost 1 base, J lost 14 bases, and 24 bases stayed unmatched. The CDR3 covers 20 residues. The germline V gene encodes CDR1 LGHNA and CDR2 YSLEER. The CDR3 DNA reads as TGCGCCAGCAGCCAAGCGGACAGGGGATTTGAGAAAGGCGGGCTGGCATCCCTCCACTTT. It is translated as CASSQADRGFEKGGLASLHF.

J is TRBJ2-3 and V is TRBV6-5; the D gene is possibly TRBD2 (5 bases). The CDR3 is made up of 15 amino acids. The V gene lost 8 bases and the J gene lost 0 bases, with 15 bases spanning the gap. The germline gives CDR1 MNHEY, CDR2 SVGAGI. This chain's CDR3 is CASGRRGISTDTQYF. The CDR3 region has the DNA TGTGCCAGCGGACGGCGAGGGATTAGCACAGATACGCAGTATTTT.

This chain joins TRBV11-2 and TRBJ2-1, with D perhaps TRBD2 (5 bases). The CDR3 sequence is 14 residues long. Germline V gives CDR1 SGHAT, CDR2 FQNNGV. V shed 2 bases and J shed 0 bases, with 5 bases lying between them. CDR3 protein: CASSLSGSYNEQFF. CDR3 nucleotides: TGTGCCAGCAGCTTAAGCGGCTCCTACAATGAGCAGTTCTTC.

The chain has TRBV7-3 and TRBJ1-1, with D unresolved. Germline CDR1 and CDR2: SGHTA and FQGTGA. The CDR3 totals 13 residues. V was trimmed by 2 bases and J by 0 bases, leaving 4 bases between them. The CDR3 sequence is CASSLSMNTEAFF. The DNA for the CDR3 is TGTGCCAGCAGCTTATCCATGAACACTGAAGCTTTCTTT.

The V and J genes are TRBV6-1 and TRBJ1-3; D perhaps matches TRBD1 (6 bases). The CDR3 runs to 15 residues. Germline V lookup: CDR1 MNHNS, CDR2 SASEGT. Deletions cut 4 bases from V and 4 bases from J, with 14 bases between. The CDR3 sequence is CASSVAQGDGNTIYF. DNA for the CDR3: TGTGCCAGCAGTGTAGCACAGGGCGACGGAAACACCATATATTTT.

This chain links TRBV7-9 with TRBJ1-2, with a possible D match to TRBD1 (5 bases). The CDR3 sequence is 15 residues long. Trimming shortened V by 5 bases and J by 7 bases, and 20 bases separated the two germline ends. Germline values: CDR1 SEHNR, CDR2 FQNEAQ (reference sequence). CDR3 coding DNA: TGTGCCAGCAGCAAGGACACGTTCTTAACCGGTGGCTACACCTTC. Its protein is CASSKDTFLTGGYTF.

This clone has just a few counts. The chain carries TRBV2 and TRBJ2-1; 7 nucleotides align to TRBD1. The CDR3 totals 15 residues. With 0 bases clipped from V and 4 bases from J, the junction kept 3 bases outside the gene matches. In germline, CDR1 is SNHLY, CDR2 FYNNEI. This CDR3 reads CASSEAGTAYNEQFF. CDR3 DNA: TGTGCCAGCAGTGAAGCGGGGACAGCATACAATGAGCAGTTCTTC.

This chain joins TRBV11-3 and TRBJ2-7; 10 bases map to TRBD1. The CDR3 runs to 14 residues. Per germline, CDR1 SGHNT and CDR2 YENEEA. The ends lost 5 bases at V and 2 bases at J; junction bases unmatched: 3. The CDR3 here is CASSPDRGTYEQYF. The CDR3 nucleotides are TGTGCCAGCAGCCCGGACAGGGGGACCTACGAGCAGTACTTC.